This is a list of T cell receptor beta chains from one sample in a study of cytomegalovirus exposure and HLA in healthy donors. The table came from immunoSEQ multiplex PCR; TCRdb's copy has only in-frame clones and leaves some out. The sample contains about 170,000 clones, about 85% of which appear only once. The sample comprised PBMCs. Receptors originate from a boy aged 2 to 10 in good health and CMV-seronegative. CDR3s include the opening cysteine and the closing phenylalanine or tryptophan. Each record gives: clone size, CDR3 length, D gene, V gene, J gene, CDR3 protein, CDR3 DNA. A D gene is named only where the DNA matches it firmly. Rows give clone size only sometimes, using once, few, many, or a class for an expanded clone.

size: NA; length: 19; D: TRBD2; V: TRBV5-6; J: TRBJ2-7; CDR3: CASSFETSGSSLLRYEQYF; DNA: TGTGCCAGCAGCTTCGAAACTAGCGGGAGTTCTCTGCTCCGGTACGAGCAGTACTTC
size: NA; length: 14; D: NA; V: TRBV5-1; J: TRBJ2-5; CDR3: CASTPGAGEETQYF; DNA: TGCGCCAGCACCCCAGGGGCCGGGGAAGAGACCCAGTACTTC
size: few; length: 15; D: NA; V: TRBV11-2; J: TRBJ1-3; CDR3: CASSLELASGNTIYF; DNA: TGTGCCAGCAGCTTAGAACTCGCCTCTGGAAACACCATATATTTT
size: NA; length: 15; D: TRBD2; V: TRBV7-9; J: TRBJ2-1; CDR3: CASSLVAGEGNEQFF; DNA: TGTGCCAGCAGCTTAGTGGCCGGGGAGGGAAATGAGCAGTTCTTC
size: NA; length: 19; D: TRBD1; V: TRBV5-1; J: TRBJ1-3; CDR3: CASSLFRDRDRGLGNTIYF; DNA: TGCGCCAGCAGCTTGTTCCGGGACCGGGACAGGGGGCTTGGAAACACCATATATTTT
size: once; length: 14; D: TRBD1; V: TRBV30; J: TRBJ1-1; CDR3: CAWSVRAGGTEAFF; DNA: TGTGCCTGGAGTGTACGCGCAGGGGGCACTGAAGCTTTCTTT
size: NA; length: 13; D: TRBD2; V: TRBV28; J: TRBJ2-1; CDR3: CASTRGGRNEQFF; DNA: TGTGCCAGCACTCGGGGGGGTAGGAATGAGCAGTTCTTC
size: NA; length: 12; D: NA; V: TRBV27; J: TRBJ1-5; CDR3: CASSSGNQPQHF; DNA: TGTGCCAGCAGTTCGGGCAATCAGCCCCAGCATTTT
size: NA; length: 14; D: NA; V: TRBV7-2; J: TRBJ1-1; CDR3: CASSLEAGCTEAFF; DNA: TGTGCCAGCAGCTTAGAGGCAGGGTGCACTGAAGCTTTCTTT
size: NA; length: 14; D: TRBD2; V: TRBV19; J: TRBJ2-1; CDR3: CASSKERDYNEQFF; DNA: TGTGCCAGTAGTAAGGAGCGGGATTACAATGAGCAGTTCTTC
size: once; length: 14; D: NA; V: TRBV10-3; J: TRBJ2-3; CDR3: CAISEKGVADTQYF; DNA: TGTGCCATCAGTGAGAAGGGGGTGGCAGATACGCAGTATTTT
size: NA; length: 13; D: TRBD1; V: TRBV5-4; J: TRBJ2-7; CDR3: CASSHWTGYEQYF; DNA: TGTGCCAGCAGCCATTGGACAGGCTACGAGCAGTACTTC
size: NA; length: 19; D: NA; V: TRBV7-9; J: TRBJ2-3; CDR3: CASSPMAPSGQLSTDTQYF; DNA: TGTGCCAGCAGCCCAATGGCCCCGAGTGGGCAGCTTAGCACAGATACGCAGTATTTT
size: NA; length: 16; D: TRBD1; V: TRBV7-9; J: TRBJ2-2; CDR3: CASSLGDRGNTGELFF; DNA: TGTGCCAGCAGCCTCGGGGACAGGGGTAACACCGGGGAGCTGTTTTTT
size: NA; length: 15; D: TRBD2; V: TRBV2; J: TRBJ2-3; CDR3: CASTPTSGGADTQYF; DNA: TGTGCCAGCACTCCGACTAGCGGGGGGGCGGATACGCAGTATTTT
size: NA; length: 19; D: NA; V: TRBV7-9; J: TRBJ1-3; CDR3: CASSLERLGSGVSGNTIYF; DNA: TGTGCCAGCAGCTTAGAGCGTTTGGGCTCAGGGGTCTCTGGAAACACCATATATTTT
size: once; length: 14; D: TRBD1; V: TRBV28; J: TRBJ1-2; CDR3: CASSLPGGMGGYTF; DNA: TGTGCCAGCAGTTTACCAGGGGGCATGGGTGGCTACACCTTC
size: NA; length: 16; D: NA; V: TRBV21-1; J: TRBJ1-2; CDR3: CANRGTGQPVNYGYTF; DNA: TGTGCCAACAGAGGGACGGGACAGCCGGTGAACTATGGCTACACCTTC
size: once; length: 13; D: NA; V: TRBV2; J: TRBJ2-3; CDR3: CASSEFQTDTQYF; DNA: TGTGCCAGCAGTGAATTCCAGACAGATACGCAGTATTTT
size: few; length: 17; D: TRBD2; V: TRBV4-1; J: TRBJ2-7; CDR3: CASSQDEEAGYSYEQYF; DNA: TGCGCCAGCAGCCAAGATGAAGAAGCGGGATACTCCTACGAGCAGTACTTC
size: NA; length: 15; D: NA; V: TRBV9; J: TRBJ1-5; CDR3: CASSGDGNTGQPQHF; DNA: TGTGCCAGCAGCGGGGACGGGAATACAGGGCAGCCCCAGCATTTT
size: once; length: 14; D: NA; V: TRBV30; J: TRBJ1-4; CDR3: CAWRGGGTNEKLFF; DNA: TGTGCCTGGAGGGGTGGGGGCACTAATGAAAAACTGTTTTTT
size: NA; length: 15; D: TRBD1; V: TRBV28; J: TRBJ2-5; CDR3: CASSHPAGGRETQYF; DNA: TGTGCCAGCAGTCACCCCGCAGGGGGCCGAGAGACCCAGTACTTC
size: NA; length: 11; D: NA; V: TRBV19; J: TRBJ1-2; CDR3: CASAGREGYTF; DNA: TGTGCCAGCGCGGGCCGGGAAGGCTACACCTTC
size: few; length: 14; D: NA; V: TRBV27; J: TRBJ1-6; CDR3: CASTLRGLRSPLHF; DNA: TGTGCCAGCACCCTAAGGGGGTTACGTTCACCCCTCCACTTT
size: NA; length: 14; D: TRBD1; V: TRBV11-2; J: TRBJ1-6; CDR3: CASSTPDRSSPLHF; DNA: TGTGCCAGCAGCACGCCGGACAGGTCGTCACCCCTCCACTTT
size: NA; length: 16; D: TRBD1; V: TRBV10-3; J: TRBJ2-3; CDR3: CAISESPGQGSDTQYF; DNA: TGTGCCATCAGTGAGTCACCGGGACAGGGTTCAGATACGCAGTATTTT
size: NA; length: 13; D: NA; V: TRBV18; J: TRBJ2-1; CDR3: CASSPGTSDEQFF; DNA: TGTGCCAGCTCACCTGGGACATCGGATGAGCAGTTCTTC
size: NA; length: 14; D: NA; V: TRBV11-3; J: TRBJ1-1; CDR3: CASSPQGDVTEAFF; DNA: TGTGCCAGCAGCCCGCAGGGTGATGTCACTGAAGCTTTCTTT
size: NA; length: 16; D: NA; V: TRBV5-1; J: TRBJ1-6; CDR3: CASSADSRAERSPLHF; DNA: TGCGCCAGCAGCGCGGATTCCAGGGCGGAAAGATCACCCCTCCACTTT
size: NA; length: 17; D: TRBD2; V: TRBV7-6; J: TRBJ2-3; CDR3: CASSLGGRGASTDTQYF; DNA: TGTGCCAGCAGCTTAGGGGGGCGGGGGGCCTCCACAGATACGCAGTATTTT
size: NA; length: 13; D: TRBD1; V: TRBV2; J: TRBJ1-2; CDR3: CASISTGGFGYTF; DNA: TGTGCCAGCATTTCGACAGGGGGCTTTGGCTACACCTTC
size: NA; length: 17; D: TRBD1; V: TRBV11-2; J: TRBJ1-2; CDR3: CASSSPTRQGGTYGYTF; DNA: TGTGCCAGCAGCTCTCCCACCCGACAGGGGGGAACCTATGGCTACACCTTC
size: NA; length: 14; D: TRBD2; V: TRBV6-1; J: TRBJ2-5; CDR3: CASSDPGLGETQYF; DNA: TGTGCCAGCAGTGACCCCGGACTAGGGGAGACCCAGTACTTC
size: once; length: 20; D: TRBD2; V: TRBV27; J: TRBJ2-7; CDR3: CASSLSNGGLAGGPSYEQYF; DNA: TGTGCCAGCAGTTTATCGAATGGGGGACTAGCGGGAGGGCCTAGCTACGAGCAGTACTTC
size: NA; length: 13; D: NA; V: TRBV15; J: TRBJ1-4; CDR3: CATSRGRVEKLFF; DNA: TGTGCCACCAGCAGAGGCAGGGTTGAAAAACTGTTTTTT
size: NA; length: 14; D: NA; V: TRBV7-9; J: TRBJ2-2; CDR3: CSSSGGTGTGELFF; DNA: TGTTCCAGCAGCGGCGGGACGGGGACCGGGGAGCTGTTTTTT
size: NA; length: 16; D: NA; V: TRBV18; J: TRBJ2-2; CDR3: CASSPPRPEGTGELFF; DNA: TGTGCCAGCTCACCTCCCCGGCCCGAGGGCACCGGGGAGCTGTTTTTT
size: NA; length: 13; D: NA; V: TRBV27; J: TRBJ2-7; CDR3: CASSFGRGYEQYF; DNA: TGTGCCAGCAGTTTTGGCAGGGGTTACGAGCAGTACTTC
size: NA; length: 13; D: NA; V: TRBV6-5; J: TRBJ1-6; CDR3: CASTTELNSPLHF; DNA: TGTGCCAGCACCACGGAGCTTAATTCACCCCTCCACTTT
size: NA; length: 13; D: NA; V: TRBV27; J: TRBJ1-2; CDR3: CASSLSGGDGYTF; DNA: TGTGCCAGCAGTTTATCAGGGGGTGATGGCTACACCTTC
size: few; length: 16; D: TRBD2; V: TRBV4-2; J: TRBJ2-3; CDR3: CASSQGGASGADTQYF; DNA: TGTGCCAGCAGCCAAGGGGGGGCTAGCGGGGCGGATACGCAGTATTTT
size: NA; length: 13; D: NA; V: TRBV29-1; J: TRBJ1-5; CDR3: CSVGGREGQPQHF; DNA: TGCAGCGTTGGGGGCAGGGAGGGGCAGCCCCAGCATTTT
size: NA; length: 13; D: NA; V: TRBV18; J: TRBJ2-1; CDR3: CASSPSFGNEQFF; DNA: TGTGCCAGCTCACCAAGCTTTGGCAATGAGCAGTTCTTC
size: few; length: 14; D: NA; V: TRBV6-5; J: TRBJ2-1; CDR3: CASGYGGVYNEQFF; DNA: TGTGCCAGCGGATATGGCGGGGTCTACAATGAGCAGTTCTTC
size: NA; length: 15; D: NA; V: TRBV5-4; J: TRBJ1-2; CDR3: CASSLNSQANYGYTF; DNA: TGTGCCAGCAGCTTGAACAGCCAAGCTAACTATGGCTACACCTTC
size: NA; length: 11; D: TRBD1; V: TRBV20-1; J: TRBJ1-2; CDR3: CSAAGQLDYTF; DNA: TGCAGTGCCGCGGGACAGCTCGACTACACCTTC
size: NA; length: 16; D: TRBD2; V: TRBV2; J: TRBJ2-3; CDR3: CASSLLAGARTDTQYF; DNA: TGTGCCAGCAGTCTACTAGCGGGAGCCCGCACAGATACGCAGTATTTT
size: NA; length: 17; D: TRBD2; V: TRBV28; J: TRBJ2-5; CDR3: CASSLWGLAATQETQYF; DNA: TGTGCCAGCAGTTTATGGGGACTAGCGGCAACCCAAGAGACCCAGTACTTC
size: NA; length: 13; D: NA; V: TRBV5-4; J: TRBJ1-2; CDR3: CASSSDSLGGYTF; DNA: TGTGCCAGCAGCTCGGACAGCCTTGGCGGCTACACCTTC
size: NA; length: 14; D: NA; V: TRBV6-5; J: TRBJ1-5; CDR3: CASSESGQKQPQHF; DNA: TGTGCCAGCAGTGAAAGTGGGCAGAAGCAGCCCCAGCATTTT
size: NA; length: 14; D: TRBD1; V: TRBV6-1; J: TRBJ1-2; CDR3: CASSEGPGQGAYTF; DNA: TGTGCCAGCAGTGAAGGCCCGGGACAGGGTGCCTACACCTTC
size: NA; length: 14; D: TRBD1; V: TRBV28; J: TRBJ1-6; CDR3: CASRMGQGYSPLHF; DNA: TGTGCCAGCAGGATGGGACAGGGTTATTCACCCCTCCACTTT
size: NA; length: 15; D: NA; V: TRBV5-4; J: TRBJ2-5; CDR3: CASSPRTDKQETQYF; DNA: TGTGCCAGCAGCCCGCGTACGGACAAACAAGAGACCCAGTACTTC
size: NA; length: 15; D: NA; V: TRBV15; J: TRBJ2-3; CDR3: CATSKGVLGNQPQYF; DNA: TGTGCCACCAGCAAGGGGGTCCTGGGCAATCAGCCCCAGTATTTT
size: NA; length: 15; D: TRBD2; V: TRBV9; J: TRBJ2-3; CDR3: CASSATSGETDTQYF; DNA: TGTGCCAGCAGCGCAACTAGCGGGGAAACAGATACGCAGTATTTT